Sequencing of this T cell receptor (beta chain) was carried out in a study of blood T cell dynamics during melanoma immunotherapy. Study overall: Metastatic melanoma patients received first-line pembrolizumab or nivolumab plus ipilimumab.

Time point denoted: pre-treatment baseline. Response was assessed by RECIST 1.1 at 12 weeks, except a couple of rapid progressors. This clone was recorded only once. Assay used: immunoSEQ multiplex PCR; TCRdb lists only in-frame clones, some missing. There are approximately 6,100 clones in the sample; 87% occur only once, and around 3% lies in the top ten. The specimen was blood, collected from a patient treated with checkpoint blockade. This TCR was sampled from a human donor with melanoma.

Here the CDR3 reads CASSVAAGGQETQYF. DNA for the CDR3: TGTGCCAGCAGCGTAGCAGCAGGGGGCCAAGAGACCCAGTACTTC. This chain connects TRBV9 to TRBJ2-5, with 7 bases identical to TRBD1. The CDR3 loop spans 15 amino acids. From germline, CDR1 is SGDLS and CDR2 YYNGEE. Trimming removed 0 bases from V and 1 base from J; junction bases left unmatched: 3.